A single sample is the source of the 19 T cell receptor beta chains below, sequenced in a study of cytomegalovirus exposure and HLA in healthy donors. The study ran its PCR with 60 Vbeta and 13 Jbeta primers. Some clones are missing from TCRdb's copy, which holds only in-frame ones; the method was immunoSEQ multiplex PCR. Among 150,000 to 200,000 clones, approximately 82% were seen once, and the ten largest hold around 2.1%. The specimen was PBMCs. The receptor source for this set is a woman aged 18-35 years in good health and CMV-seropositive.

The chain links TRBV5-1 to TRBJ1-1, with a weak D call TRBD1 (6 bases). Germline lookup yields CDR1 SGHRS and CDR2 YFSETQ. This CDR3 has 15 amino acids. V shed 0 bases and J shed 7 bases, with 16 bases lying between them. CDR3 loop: CASSLGPGGRSEAFF. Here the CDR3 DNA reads TGCGCCAGCAGCTTGGGACCGGGGGGCCGGAGTGAAGCTTTCTTT.

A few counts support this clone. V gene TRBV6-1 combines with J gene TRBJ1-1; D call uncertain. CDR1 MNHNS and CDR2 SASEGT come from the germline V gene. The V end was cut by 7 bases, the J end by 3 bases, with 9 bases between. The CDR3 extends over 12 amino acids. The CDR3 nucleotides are TGTGCCAGCATCTTGGGCTACACTGAAGCTTTCTTT. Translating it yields CASILGYTEAFF.

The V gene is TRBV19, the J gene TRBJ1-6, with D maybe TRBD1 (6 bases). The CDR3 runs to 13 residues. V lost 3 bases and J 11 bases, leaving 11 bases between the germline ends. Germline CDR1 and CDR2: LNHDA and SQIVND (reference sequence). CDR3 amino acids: CASSMGAPAPLHF. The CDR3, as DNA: TGTGCCAGTAGTATGGGGGCCCCCGCACCCCTCCACTTT.

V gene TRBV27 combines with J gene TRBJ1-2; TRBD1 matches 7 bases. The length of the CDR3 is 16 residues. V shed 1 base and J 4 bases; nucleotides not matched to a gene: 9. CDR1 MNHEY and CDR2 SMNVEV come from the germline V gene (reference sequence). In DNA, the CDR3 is TGTGCCAGCAGTTTATATGGGCCGGGACAGCGCTATGGCTACACCTTC. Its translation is CASSLYGPGQRYGYTF.

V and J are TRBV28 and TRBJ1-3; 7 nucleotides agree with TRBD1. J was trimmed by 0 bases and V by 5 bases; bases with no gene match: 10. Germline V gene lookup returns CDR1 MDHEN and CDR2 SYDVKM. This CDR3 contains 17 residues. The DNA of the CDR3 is TGTGCCAGCAGTGCCGGGGGACAGTCCCCCTCTGGAAACACCATATATTTT. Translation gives CASSAGGQSPSGNTIYF.

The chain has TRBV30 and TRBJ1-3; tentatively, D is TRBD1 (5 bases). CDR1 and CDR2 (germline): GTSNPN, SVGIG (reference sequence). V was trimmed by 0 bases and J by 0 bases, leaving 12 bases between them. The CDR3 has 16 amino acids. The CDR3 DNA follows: TGTGCCTGGAGTGTTTCGAGGACATTCTCTGGAAACACCATATATTTT. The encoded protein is CAWSVSRTFSGNTIYF.

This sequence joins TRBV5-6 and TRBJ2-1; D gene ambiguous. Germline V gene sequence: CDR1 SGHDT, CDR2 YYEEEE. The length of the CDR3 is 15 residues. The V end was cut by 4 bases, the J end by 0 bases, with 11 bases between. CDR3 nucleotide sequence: TGTGCCAGCAGCCCCATTTTCAGCTCCTACAATGAGCAGTTCTTC. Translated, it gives CASSPIFSSYNEQFF.

This CDR3 is CASSEETANPLYGYTF. Here the CDR3 DNA reads TGTGCCAGCAGTGAGGAGACAGCCAACCCCCTCTATGGCTACACCTTC. V and J are TRBV2 and TRBJ1-2, with TRBD1 as a possible D gene (5 bases). CDR3 length: 16 amino acids. V was trimmed by 3 bases and J by 4 bases, leaving 18 bases between them. Germline assignment: CDR1 SNHLY and CDR2 FYNNEI.

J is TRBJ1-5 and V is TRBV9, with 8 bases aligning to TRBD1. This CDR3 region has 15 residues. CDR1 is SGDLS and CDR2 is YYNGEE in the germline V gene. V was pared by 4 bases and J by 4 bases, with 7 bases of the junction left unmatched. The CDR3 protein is CASSRQGLRNQPQHF. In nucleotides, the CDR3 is TGTGCCAGCAGCCGACAGGGGCTAAGGAATCAGCCCCAGCATTTT.

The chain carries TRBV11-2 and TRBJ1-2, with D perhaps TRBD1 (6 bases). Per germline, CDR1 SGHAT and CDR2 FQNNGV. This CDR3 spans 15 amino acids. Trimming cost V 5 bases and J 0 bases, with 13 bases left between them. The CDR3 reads CASSPDRIPNYGYTF. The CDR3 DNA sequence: TGTGCCAGCAGCCCTGACAGGATCCCTAACTATGGCTACACCTTC. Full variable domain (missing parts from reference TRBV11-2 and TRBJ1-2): EAGVAQSPRYKIIEKRQSVAFWCNPISGHATLYWYQQILGQGPKLLIQFQNNGVVDDSQLPKDRFSAERLKGVDSTLKIQPAKLEDSAVYLCASSPDRIPNYGYTFGSGTRLTVV.

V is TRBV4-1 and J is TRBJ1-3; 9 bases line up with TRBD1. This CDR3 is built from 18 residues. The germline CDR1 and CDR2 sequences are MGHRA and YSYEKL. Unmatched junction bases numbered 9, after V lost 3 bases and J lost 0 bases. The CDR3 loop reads CASSHPRGQGPSGNTIYF. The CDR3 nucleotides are TGCGCCAGCAGCCATCCTAGAGGACAGGGGCCCTCTGGAAACACCATATATTTT.

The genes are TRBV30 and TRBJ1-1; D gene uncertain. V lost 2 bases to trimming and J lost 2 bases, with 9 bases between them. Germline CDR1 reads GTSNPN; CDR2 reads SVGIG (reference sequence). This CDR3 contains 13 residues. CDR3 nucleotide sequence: TGTGCCTGGAGTCAGATGGTTAACACTGAAGCTTTCTTT. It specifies CAWSQMVNTEAFF.

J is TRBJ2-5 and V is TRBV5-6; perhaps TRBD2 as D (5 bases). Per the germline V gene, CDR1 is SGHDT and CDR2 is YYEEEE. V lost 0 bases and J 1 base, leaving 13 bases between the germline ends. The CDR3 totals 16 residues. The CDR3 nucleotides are TGTGCCAGCAGCTTGGAGCGGACTCATAGCCAAGAGACCCAGTACTTC. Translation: CASSLERTHSQETQYF.

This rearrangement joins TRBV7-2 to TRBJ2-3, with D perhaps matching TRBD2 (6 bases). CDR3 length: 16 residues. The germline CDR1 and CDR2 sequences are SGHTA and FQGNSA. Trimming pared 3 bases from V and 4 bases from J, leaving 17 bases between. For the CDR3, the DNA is TGTGCCAGCAGCTTTCGGGGACTGAGCGGGTCAGATACGCAGTATTTT. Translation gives CASSFRGLSGSDTQYF.

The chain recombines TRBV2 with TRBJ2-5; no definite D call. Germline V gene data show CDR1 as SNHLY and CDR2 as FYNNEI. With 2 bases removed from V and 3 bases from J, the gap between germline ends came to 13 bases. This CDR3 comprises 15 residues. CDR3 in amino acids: CASSETWLQKETQYF. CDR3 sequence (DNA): TGTGCCAGCAGTGAAACGTGGCTACAGAAAGAGACCCAGTACTTC.

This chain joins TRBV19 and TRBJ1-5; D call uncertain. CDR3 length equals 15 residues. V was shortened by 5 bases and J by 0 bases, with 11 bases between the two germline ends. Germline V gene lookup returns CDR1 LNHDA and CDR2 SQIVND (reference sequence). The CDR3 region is CASSEQVISNQPQHF. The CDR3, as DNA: TGTGCCAGTAGTGAGCAGGTCATTAGCAATCAGCCCCAGCATTTT.

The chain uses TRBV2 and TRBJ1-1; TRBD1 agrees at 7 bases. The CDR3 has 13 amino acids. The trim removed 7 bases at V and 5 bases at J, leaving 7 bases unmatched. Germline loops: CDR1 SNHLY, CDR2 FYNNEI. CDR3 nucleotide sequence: TGTGCCAGCACTGTGACAGGGAGTACTGAAGCTTTCTTT. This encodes CASTVTGSTEAFF.

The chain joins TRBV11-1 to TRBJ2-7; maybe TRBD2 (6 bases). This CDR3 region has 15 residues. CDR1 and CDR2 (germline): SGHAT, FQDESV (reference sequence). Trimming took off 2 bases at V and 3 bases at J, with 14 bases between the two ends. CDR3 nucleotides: TGTGCCAGCAGCTTAAGGTTTGCGGGGAGCTACGAGCAGTACTTC. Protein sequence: CASSLRFAGSYEQYF.

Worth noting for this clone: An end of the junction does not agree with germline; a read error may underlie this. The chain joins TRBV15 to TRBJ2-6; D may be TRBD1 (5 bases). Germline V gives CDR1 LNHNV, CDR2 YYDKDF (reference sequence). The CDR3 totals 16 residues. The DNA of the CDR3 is TGTGCCACCAGCACAGGGTTTGATTCTGGGGCCAACGGCCTGACTTTC. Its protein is CATSTGFDSGANGLTF.